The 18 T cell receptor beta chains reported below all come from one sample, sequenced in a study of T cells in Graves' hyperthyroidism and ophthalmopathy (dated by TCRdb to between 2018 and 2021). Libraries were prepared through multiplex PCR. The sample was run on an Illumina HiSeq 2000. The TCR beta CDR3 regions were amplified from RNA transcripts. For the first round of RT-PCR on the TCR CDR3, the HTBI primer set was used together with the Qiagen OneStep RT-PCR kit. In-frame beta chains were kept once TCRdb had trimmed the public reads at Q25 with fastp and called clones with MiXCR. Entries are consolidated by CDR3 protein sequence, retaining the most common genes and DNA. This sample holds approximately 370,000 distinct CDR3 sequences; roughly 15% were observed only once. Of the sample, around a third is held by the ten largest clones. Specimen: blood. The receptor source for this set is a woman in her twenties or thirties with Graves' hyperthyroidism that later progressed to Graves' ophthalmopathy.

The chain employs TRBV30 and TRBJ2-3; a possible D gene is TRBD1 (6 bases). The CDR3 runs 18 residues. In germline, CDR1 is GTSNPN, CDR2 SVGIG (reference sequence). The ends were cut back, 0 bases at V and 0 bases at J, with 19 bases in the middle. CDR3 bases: TGTGCCTGGAGTGTACGTAGGTTAACAGGGCCAAGCACAGATACGCAGTATTTT. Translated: CAWSVRRLTGPSTDTQYF. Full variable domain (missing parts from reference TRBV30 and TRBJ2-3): SQTIHQWPATLVQPVGSPLSLECTVEGTSNPNLYWYRQAAGRGLQLLFYSVGIGQISSEVPQNLSASRPQDRQFILSSKKLLLSDSGFYLCAWSVRRLTGPSTDTQYFGPGTRLTVL.

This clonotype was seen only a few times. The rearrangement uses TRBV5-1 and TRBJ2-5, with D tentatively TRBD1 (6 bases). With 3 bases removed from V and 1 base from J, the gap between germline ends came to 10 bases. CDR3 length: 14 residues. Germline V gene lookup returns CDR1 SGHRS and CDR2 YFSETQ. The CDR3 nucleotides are TGCGCCAGCAGCTCAGGGGTCCTCCAAGAGACCCAGTACTTC. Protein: CASSSGVLQETQYF.

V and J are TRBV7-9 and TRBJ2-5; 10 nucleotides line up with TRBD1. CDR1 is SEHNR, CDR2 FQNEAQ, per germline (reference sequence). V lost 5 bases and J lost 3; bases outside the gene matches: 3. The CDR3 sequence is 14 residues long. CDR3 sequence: CASSDGTGEETQYF. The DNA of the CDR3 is TGTGCCAGCAGCGATGGGACAGGGGAAGAGACCCAGTACTTC.

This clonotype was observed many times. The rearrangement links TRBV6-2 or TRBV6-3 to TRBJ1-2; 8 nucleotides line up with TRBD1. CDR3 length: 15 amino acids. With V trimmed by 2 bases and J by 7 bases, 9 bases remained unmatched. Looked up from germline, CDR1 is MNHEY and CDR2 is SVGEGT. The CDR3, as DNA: TGTGCCAGCAGTTACGGCGTCGACAGGGGAGGTGGCTACACCTTC. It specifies CASSYGVDRGGGYTF.

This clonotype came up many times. CDR3 coding DNA: TGCGCCAGCAGCCGGGACAGGGGGCGGAATGAGCAGTTCTTC. This encodes CASSRDRGRNEQFF. J is TRBJ2-1 and V is TRBV5-1; 12 bases are a match to TRBD1. Trimming at V came to 4 bases and at J to 7 bases, leaving 3 bases not matched to a gene. The length of the CDR3 is 14 residues. Germline CDR1 and CDR2: SGHRS and YFSETQ.

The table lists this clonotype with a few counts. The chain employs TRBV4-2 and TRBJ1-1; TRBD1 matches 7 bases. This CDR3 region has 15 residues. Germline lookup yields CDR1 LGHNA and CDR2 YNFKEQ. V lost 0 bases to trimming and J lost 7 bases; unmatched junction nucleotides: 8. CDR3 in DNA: TGTGCCAGCAGCCAAGATCTTCAGGGGGTGGGTGAAGCTTTCTTT. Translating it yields CASSQDLQGVGEAFF.

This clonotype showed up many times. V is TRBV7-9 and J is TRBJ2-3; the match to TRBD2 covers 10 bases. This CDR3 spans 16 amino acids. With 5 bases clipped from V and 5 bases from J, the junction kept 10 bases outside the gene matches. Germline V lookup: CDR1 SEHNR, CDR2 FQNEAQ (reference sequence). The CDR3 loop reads CASSTWTSGDLDTQYF. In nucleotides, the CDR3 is TGTGCCAGCAGCACCTGGACTAGCGGTGATTTAGATACGCAGTATTTT.

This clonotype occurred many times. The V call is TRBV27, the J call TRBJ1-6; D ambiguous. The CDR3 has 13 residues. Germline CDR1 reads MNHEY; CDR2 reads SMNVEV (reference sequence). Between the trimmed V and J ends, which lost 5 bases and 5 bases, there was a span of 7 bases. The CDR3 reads CASSPIDNSPLHF. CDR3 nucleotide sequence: TGTGCCAGCAGTCCTATAGATAATTCACCCCTCCACTTT.

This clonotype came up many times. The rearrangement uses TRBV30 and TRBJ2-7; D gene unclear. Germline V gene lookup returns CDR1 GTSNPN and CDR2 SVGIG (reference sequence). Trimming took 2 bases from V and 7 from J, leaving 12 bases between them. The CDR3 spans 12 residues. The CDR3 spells CAWSSVLAEQYF. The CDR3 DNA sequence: TGTGCCTGGAGTAGTGTTTTGGCGGAGCAGTACTTC.

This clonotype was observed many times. CDR3: CAWSVGISDEQYF. CDR3 nucleotides: TGTGCCTGGAGTGTGGGGATCAGTGACGAGCAGTACTTC. The chain carries TRBV30 and TRBJ2-7; D gene unclear. CDR3 length equals 13 residues. Trimming cost V 0 bases and J 5 bases, with 11 bases left between them. Germline V lookup: CDR1 GTSNPN, CDR2 SVGIG (reference sequence).

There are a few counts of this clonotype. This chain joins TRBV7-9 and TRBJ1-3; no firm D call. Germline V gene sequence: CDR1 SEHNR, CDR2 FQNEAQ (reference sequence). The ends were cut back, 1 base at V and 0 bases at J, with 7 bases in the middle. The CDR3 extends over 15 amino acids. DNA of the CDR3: TGTGCCAGCAGCTTAGTCGGCCTCTCTGGAAACACCATATATTTT. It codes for CASSLVGLSGNTIYF.

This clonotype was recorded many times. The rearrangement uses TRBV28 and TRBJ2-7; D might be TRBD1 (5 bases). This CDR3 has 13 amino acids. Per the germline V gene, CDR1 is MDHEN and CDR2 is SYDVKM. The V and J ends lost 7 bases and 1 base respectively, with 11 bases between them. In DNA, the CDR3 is TGTGCCAGCAAGAGACAGATTTCCTACGAGCAGTACTTC. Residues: CASKRQISYEQYF. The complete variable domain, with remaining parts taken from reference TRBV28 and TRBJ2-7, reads DVKVTQSSRYLVKRTGEKVFLECVQDMDHENMFWYRQDPGLGLRLIYFSYDVKMKEKGDIPEGYSVSREKKERFSLILESASTNQTSMYLCASKRQISYEQYFGPGTRLTVT.

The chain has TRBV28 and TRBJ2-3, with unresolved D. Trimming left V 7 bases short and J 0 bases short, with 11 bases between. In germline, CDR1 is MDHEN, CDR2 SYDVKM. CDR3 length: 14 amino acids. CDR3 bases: TGTGCCAGCAACCAGCCGCCTAGCACAGATACGCAGTATTTT. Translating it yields CASNQPPSTDTQYF.

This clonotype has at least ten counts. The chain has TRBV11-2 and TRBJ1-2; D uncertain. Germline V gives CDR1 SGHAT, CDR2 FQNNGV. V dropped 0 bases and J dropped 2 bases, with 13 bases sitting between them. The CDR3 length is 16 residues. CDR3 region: CASSLDLGRANYGYTF. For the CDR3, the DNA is TGTGCCAGCAGCTTAGATCTGGGGAGGGCAAACTATGGCTACACCTTC. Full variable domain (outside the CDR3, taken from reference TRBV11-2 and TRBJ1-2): EAGVAQSPRYKIIEKRQSVAFWCNPISGHATLYWYQQILGQGPKLLIQFQNNGVVDDSQLPKDRFSAERLKGVDSTLKIQPAKLEDSAVYLCASSLDLGRANYGYTFGSGTRLTVV.

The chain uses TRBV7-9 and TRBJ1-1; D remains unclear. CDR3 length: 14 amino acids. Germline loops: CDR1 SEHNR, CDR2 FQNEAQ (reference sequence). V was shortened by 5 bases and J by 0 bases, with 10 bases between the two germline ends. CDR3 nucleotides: TGTGCCAGCAGCGCTCCAGGCATGAACACTGAAGCTTTCTTT. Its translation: CASSAPGMNTEAFF.

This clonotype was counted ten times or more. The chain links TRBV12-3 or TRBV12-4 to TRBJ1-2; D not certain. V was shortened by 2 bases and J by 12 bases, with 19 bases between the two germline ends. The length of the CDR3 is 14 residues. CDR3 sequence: CASSLSSGVDTHTF. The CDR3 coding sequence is TGTGCCAGCAGTTTATCTTCCGGAGTAGATACACACACCTTC.

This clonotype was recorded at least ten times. The DNA for the CDR3 is TGTGCCAGCAGCGTAGAGGGGGTAGGACCGCAGACCTACAATGAGCAGTTCTTC. As protein: CASSVEGVGPQTYNEQFF. This chain joins TRBV9 and TRBJ2-1, with D perhaps TRBD1 (6 bases). CDR3 length equals 18 residues. V lost 0 bases and J lost 2, with 18 bases in between. The germline CDR1 and CDR2 sequences are SGDLS and YYNGEE. The complete variable domain, with remaining parts taken from reference TRBV9 and TRBJ2-1, reads DSGVTQTPKHLITATGQRVTLRCSPRSGDLSVYWYQQSLDQGLQFLIQYYNGEERAKGNILERFSAQQFPDLHSELNLSSLELGDSALYFCASSVEGVGPQTYNEQFFGPGTRLTVL.

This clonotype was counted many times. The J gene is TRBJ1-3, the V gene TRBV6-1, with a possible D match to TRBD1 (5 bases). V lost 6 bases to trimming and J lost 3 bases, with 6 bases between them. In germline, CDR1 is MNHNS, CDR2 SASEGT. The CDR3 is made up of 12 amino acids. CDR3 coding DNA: TGTGCCAGCAGAGGGGTTGGAAACACCATATATTTT. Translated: CASRGVGNTIYF.